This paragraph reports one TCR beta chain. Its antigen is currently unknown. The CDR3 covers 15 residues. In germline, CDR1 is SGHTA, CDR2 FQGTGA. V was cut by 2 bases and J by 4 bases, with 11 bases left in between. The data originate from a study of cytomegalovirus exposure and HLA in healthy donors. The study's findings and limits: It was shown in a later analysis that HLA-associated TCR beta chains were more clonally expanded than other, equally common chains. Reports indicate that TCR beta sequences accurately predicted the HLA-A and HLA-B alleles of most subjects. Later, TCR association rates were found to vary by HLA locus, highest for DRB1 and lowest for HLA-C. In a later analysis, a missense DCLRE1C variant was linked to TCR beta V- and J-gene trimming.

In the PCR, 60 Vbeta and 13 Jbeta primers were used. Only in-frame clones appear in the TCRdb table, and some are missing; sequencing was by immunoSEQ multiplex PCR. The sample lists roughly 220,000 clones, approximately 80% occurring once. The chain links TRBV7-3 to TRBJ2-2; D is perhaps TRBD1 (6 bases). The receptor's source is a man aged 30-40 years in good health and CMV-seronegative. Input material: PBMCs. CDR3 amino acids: CASSLARGGTGELFF. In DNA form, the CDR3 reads TGTGCCAGCAGCTTAGCGCGAGGGGGCACCGGGGAGCTGTTTTTT.